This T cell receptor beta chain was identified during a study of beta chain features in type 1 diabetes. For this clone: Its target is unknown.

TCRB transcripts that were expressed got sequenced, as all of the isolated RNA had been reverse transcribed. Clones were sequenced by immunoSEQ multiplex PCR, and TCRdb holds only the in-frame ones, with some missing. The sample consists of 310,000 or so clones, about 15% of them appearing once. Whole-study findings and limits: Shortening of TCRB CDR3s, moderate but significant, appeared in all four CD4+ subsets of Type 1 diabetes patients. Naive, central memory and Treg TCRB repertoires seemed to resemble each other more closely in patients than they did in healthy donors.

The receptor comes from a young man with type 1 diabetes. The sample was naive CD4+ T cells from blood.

The CDR3 sequence is CAWSAVNTEAFF. For the CDR3, the DNA is TGTGCCTGGAGTGCGGTGAACACTGAAGCTTTCTTT. This chain uses TRBV30 with TRBJ1-1; no definite D call. The V and J ends lost 1 base and 0 bases respectively, with 3 bases between them. Germline assignment: CDR1 GTSNPN and CDR2 SVGIG (reference sequence). CDR3 length equals 12 residues. Drawing the rest from reference TRBV30 and TRBJ1-1, the complete variable domain is SQTIHQWPATLVQPVGSPLSLECTVEGTSNPNLYWYRQAAGRGLQLLFYSVGIGQISSEVPQNLSASRPQDRQFILSSKKLLLSDSGFYLCAWSAVNTEAFFGQGTRLTVV.